This T cell receptor beta chain was retrieved from a study of immune evolution from preneoplasia to lung adenocarcinoma. Germline V gene data show CDR1 as SNHLY and CDR2 as FYNNEI. The CDR3 has 13 residues. The protocol was immunoSEQ multiplex PCR, while the TCRdb copy is restricted to in-frame clones and leaves out a portion. The profile shows 4,500 to 7,000 clones, 60% to 80% of them singletons. To note about this clone: What it recognizes is unknown. Germline is not matched at one junction end, which may reflect a read error.

Between about 2014 and 2018, patients underwent resection in Japan or China. H&E slides confirmed each diagnosis, reviewed by two pathologists independently. Study conclusions and caveats: Top clone share appeared to fall from AAH through AIS, MIA, adenocarcinoma. Normal lung had highest clonality; later lesions appeared denser, more diverse.

The chain links TRBV2 to TRBJ1-1; D is uncertain. Sequencing input: FFPE adjacent normal lung tissue. This sequence originates from an older person with lung adenocarcinoma. The CDR3: CAGSGQANTEAFF. The CDR3 coding sequence is TGTGCCGGCAGCGGTCAGGCGAACACTGAAGCTTTCTTT.